The entry that follows covers one T cell receptor beta chain sequence. What it recognizes is unknown. The data were taken from a study of shared clonotypes between healthy human individuals. Study-wide results and limits: Clonotypes which were not shared had lower generation probabilities than clonotypes that all four donors shared. Approximately 4.6% of naive CD4 clonotypes were shared across several donors.

The CDR3 is made up of 14 amino acids. Germline CDR1 SNHLY, CDR2 FYNNEI. With 7 bases removed from V and 3 bases from J, the gap between germline ends came to 15 bases. Splitting the CD4+ cells yielded a CD45RA+ naive subset and a CD45RA-negative memory subset. Deep level was the assay's run setting. Assay: immunoSEQ multiplex PCR; the TCRdb copy retains only in-frame clones and omits some. This sample yields about 2.3 million clones, of which over 90% are seen a single time; 0.39% belongs to the top ten. V gene TRBV2 combines with J gene TRBJ1-1; D is perhaps TRBD1 (5 bases). This clonotype was obtained from a young man in good health. Some clones in this sample may be carry-over from other donors' samples. Source material: naive CD4+ T cells from PBMCs. The subset was: CD45RA+ positively selected. CDR3 amino acids: CASTLSGGDTEAFF. The CDR3 nucleotides are TGTGCCAGCACCCTATCGGGGGGGGACACTGAAGCTTTCTTT.